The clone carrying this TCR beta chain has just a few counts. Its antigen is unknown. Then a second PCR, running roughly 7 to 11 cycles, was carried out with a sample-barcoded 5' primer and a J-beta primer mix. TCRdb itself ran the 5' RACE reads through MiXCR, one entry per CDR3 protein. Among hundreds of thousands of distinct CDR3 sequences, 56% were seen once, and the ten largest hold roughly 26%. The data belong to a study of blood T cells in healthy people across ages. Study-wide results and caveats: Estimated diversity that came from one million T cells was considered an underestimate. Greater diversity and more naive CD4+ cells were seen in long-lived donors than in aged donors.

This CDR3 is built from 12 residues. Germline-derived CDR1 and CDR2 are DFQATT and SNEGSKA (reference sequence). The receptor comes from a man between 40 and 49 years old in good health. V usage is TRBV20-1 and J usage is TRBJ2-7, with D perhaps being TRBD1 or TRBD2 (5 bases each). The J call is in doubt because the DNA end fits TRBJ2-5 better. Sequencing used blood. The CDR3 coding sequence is TGCAGTGCTAGAAGTGAGGGGTTGACCCAGTACTTC. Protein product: CSARSEGLTQYF.